This T cell receptor beta chain was captured in a study of tumor-infiltrating lymphocytes in primary liver carcinoma. Ends included, the CDR3 has 15 residues. From germline, CDR1 is SGHAT and CDR2 FQNNGV. With approximately 470 ng total RNA as template and a constant-region primer, TCR beta cDNA was made. The TCR beta library was amplified through three nested multiplex PCR rounds in a modified ARM-PCR procedure. Amplification in the first two PCR rounds was performed using TRBV1-TRBV30 forward primers and a C-beta reverse primer for around 11 cycles each. One entry per CDR3 protein, called by TCRdb with MiXCR from the multiplex PCR reads. In the table there are approximately 100,000 distinct CDR3 sequences, around 66% of which are singletons. RNA and DNA were co-extracted from approximately 20-30 mg of unsorted bulk tissue. By surgical resection, the patients were treated for their primary liver carcinoma. Each sampled tumor had five separate regions taken from it.

As concerns this clonotype: Its antigen is not identified. The CDR3 does not close with the conserved phenylalanine or tryptophan, likely indicating a read error. No DNA is shown, since the ends of the CDR3 on it are uncertain; the CDR3 is the one TCRdb lists.

Points from the study as a whole: Blood's top-250-clone fraction was significantly lower than that of tumors (p = 0.039). Presence in all five tumor regions was observed for only about 7-24% of top clones.

Sequencing was done on a sample of liver tumor tissue from sampling region 2. Subset described: tumor region T2, inferior pole. This chain links TRBV11-2 with TRBJ1-4; the D call TRBD1 from the table was never checked on the DNA. The TCR originated in a woman aged 60-75 years with primary liver carcinoma and hepatitis B virus infection. This CDR3 is CASSLGGGENEKMFL.